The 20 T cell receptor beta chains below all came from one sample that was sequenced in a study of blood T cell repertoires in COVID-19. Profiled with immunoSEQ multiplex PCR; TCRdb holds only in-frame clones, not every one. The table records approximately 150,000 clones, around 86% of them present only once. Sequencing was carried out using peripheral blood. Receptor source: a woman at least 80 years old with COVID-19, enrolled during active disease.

The CDR3, as DNA: TGTGCCAGTAGTAGGGACGGGACTTACGCCTACGAGCAGTACTTC. Its translation: CASSRDGTYAYEQYF. The J gene is TRBJ2-7, the V gene TRBV19; a weak D match, TRBD2 (6 bases). Trimming removed 4 bases at V and 2 bases at J, with 15 bases between. Germline V gene sequence: CDR1 LNHDA, CDR2 SQIVND (reference sequence). This CDR3 has 15 residues.

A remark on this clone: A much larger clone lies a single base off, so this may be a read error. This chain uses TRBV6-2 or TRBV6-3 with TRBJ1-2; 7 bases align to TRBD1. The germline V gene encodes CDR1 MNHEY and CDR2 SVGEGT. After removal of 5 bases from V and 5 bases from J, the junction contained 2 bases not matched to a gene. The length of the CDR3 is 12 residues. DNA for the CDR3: TGTGCCAGCAGTAAACAGGGGTATGGCTACACCTTC. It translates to CASSKQGYGYTF.

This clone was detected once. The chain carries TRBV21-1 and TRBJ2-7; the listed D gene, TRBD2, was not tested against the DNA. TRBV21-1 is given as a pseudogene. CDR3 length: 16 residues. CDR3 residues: CASSSGVLDYSYEQYF. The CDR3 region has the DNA TGTGCCAGCAGCAGCGGGGTCCTGGACTACTCCTACGAGCAGTACTTC.

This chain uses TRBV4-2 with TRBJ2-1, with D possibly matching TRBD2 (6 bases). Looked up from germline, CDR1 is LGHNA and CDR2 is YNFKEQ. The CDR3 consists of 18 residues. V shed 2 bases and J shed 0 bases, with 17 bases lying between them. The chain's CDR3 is CASSQMSLGAGSYNEQFF. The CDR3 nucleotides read TGTGCCAGCAGCCAAATGTCGTTGGGAGCGGGCTCCTACAATGAGCAGTTCTTC.

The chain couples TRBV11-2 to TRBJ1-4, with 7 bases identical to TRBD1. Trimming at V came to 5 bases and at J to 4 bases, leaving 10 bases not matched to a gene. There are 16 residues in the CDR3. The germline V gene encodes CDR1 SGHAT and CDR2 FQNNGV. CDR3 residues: CASSALSGQLNEKLFF. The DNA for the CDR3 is TGTGCCAGCAGCGCCTTATCGGGACAGCTTAATGAAAAACTGTTTTTT.

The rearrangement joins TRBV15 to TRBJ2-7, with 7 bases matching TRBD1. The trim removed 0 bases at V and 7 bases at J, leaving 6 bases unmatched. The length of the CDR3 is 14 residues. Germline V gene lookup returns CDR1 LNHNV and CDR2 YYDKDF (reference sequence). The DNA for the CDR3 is TGTGCCACCAGCAGAGATTTAACAGGGGAAGAGCAGTACTTC. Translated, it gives CATSRDLTGEEQYF.

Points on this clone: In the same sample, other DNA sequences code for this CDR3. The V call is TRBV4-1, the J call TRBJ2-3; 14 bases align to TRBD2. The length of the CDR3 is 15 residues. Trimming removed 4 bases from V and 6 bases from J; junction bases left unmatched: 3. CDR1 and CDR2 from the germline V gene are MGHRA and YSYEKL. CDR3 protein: CASSRGLAGEDTQYF. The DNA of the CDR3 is TGCGCCAGCAGCCGGGGACTAGCGGGAGAGGATACGCAGTATTTT.

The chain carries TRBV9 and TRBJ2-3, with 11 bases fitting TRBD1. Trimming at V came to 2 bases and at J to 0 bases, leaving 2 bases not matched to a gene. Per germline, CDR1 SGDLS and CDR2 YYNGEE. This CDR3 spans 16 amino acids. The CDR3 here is CASSVRTGGSTDTQYF. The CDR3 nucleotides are TGTGCCAGCAGCGTTCGGACAGGGGGCAGCACAGATACGCAGTATTTT. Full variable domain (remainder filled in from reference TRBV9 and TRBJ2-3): DSGVTQTPKHLITATGQRVTLRCSPRSGDLSVYWYQQSLDQGLQFLIQYYNGEERAKGNILERFSAQQFPDLHSELNLSSLELGDSALYFCASSVRTGGSTDTQYFGPGTRLTVL.

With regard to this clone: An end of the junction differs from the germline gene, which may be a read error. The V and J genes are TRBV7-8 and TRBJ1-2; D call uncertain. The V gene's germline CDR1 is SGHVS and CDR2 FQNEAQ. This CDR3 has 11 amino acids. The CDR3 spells CASSRMQDYAF. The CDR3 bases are TGTGCCAGCAGCCGTATGCAGGACTACGCCTTC.

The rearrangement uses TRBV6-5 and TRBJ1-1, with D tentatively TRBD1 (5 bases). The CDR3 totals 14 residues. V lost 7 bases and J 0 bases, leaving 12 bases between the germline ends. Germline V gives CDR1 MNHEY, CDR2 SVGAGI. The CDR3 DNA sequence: TGTGCCAGCATCAAAGACAGCCTGAACACTGAAGCTTTCTTT. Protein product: CASIKDSLNTEAFF.

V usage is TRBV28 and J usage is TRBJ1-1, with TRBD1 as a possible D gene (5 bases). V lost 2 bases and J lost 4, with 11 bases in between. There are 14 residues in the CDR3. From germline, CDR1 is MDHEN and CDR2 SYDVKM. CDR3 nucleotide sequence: TGTGCCAGCAGTTTAAGACAGACCGTCACTGAAGCTTTCTTT. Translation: CASSLRQTVTEAFF.

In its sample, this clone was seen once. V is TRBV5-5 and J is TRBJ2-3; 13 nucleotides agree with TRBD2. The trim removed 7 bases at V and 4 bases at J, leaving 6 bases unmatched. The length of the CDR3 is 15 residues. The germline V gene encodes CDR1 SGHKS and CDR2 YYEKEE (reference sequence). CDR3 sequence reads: CASGRLAGGPDTQYF. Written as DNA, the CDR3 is TGTGCCAGCGGTCGACTAGCGGGAGGCCCAGATACGCAGTATTTT.

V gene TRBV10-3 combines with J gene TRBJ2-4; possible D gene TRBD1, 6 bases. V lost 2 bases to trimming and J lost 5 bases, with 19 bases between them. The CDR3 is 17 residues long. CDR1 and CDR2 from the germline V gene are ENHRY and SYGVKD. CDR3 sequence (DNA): TGTGCCATCAGTGAGGAACTGATCGGCACAGGGCAAAACATTCAGTACTTC. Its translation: CAISEELIGTGQNIQYF.

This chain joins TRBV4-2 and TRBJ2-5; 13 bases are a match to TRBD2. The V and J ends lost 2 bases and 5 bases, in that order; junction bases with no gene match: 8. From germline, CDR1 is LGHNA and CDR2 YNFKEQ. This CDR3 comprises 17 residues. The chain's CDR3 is CASSQILAGGRMETQYF. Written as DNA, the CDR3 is TGTGCCAGCAGCCAAATACTAGCGGGAGGGCGGATGGAGACCCAGTACTTC.

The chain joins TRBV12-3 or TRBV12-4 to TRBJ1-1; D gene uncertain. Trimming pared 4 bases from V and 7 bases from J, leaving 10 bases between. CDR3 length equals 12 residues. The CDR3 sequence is CASSSTGGEAFF. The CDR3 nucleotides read TGTGCCAGCAGTTCCACCGGAGGTGAAGCTTTCTTT.

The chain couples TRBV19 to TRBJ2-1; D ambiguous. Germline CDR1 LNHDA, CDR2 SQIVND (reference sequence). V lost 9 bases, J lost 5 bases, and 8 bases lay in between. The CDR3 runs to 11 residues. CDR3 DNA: TGTGCCAGCTCCTACCACAATGAGCAGTTCTTC. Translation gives CASSYHNEQFF.

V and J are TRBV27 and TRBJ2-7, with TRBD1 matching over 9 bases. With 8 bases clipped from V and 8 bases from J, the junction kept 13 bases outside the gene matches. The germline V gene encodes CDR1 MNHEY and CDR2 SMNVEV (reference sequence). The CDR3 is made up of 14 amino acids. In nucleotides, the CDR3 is TGTGCCAGCTACCCGAACTCCGGGACAGGGAAGCAGTACTTC. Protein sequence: CASYPNSGTGKQYF.

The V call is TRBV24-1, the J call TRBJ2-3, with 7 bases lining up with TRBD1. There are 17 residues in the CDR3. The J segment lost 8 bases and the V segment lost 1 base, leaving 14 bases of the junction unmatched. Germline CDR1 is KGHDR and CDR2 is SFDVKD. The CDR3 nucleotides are TGTGCCACCAGTGATTTAAGGGACAGCGCATCGCATGCTACGCAGTATTTT. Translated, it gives CATSDLRDSASHATQYF.

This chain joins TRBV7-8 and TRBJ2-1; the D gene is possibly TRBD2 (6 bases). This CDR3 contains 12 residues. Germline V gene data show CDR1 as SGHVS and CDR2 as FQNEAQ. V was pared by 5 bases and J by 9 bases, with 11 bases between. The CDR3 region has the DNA TGTGCCAGCAGCCCGGGACTCGTTGAGCAGTTCTTC. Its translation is CASSPGLVEQFF. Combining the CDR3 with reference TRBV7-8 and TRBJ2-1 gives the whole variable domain GAGVSQSPRYKVAKRGQDVALRCDPISGHVSLFWYQQALGQGPEFLTYFQNEAQLDKSGLPSDRFFAERPEGSVSTLKIQRTQQEDSAVYLCASSPGLVEQFFGPGTRLTVL.

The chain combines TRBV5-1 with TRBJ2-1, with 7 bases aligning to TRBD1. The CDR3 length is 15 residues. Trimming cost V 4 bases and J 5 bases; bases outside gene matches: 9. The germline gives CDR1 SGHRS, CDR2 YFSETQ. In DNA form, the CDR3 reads TGCGCCAGCAGCACCAGACAGGGTTTCAACAATGAGCAGTTCTTC. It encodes CASSTRQGFNNEQFF.